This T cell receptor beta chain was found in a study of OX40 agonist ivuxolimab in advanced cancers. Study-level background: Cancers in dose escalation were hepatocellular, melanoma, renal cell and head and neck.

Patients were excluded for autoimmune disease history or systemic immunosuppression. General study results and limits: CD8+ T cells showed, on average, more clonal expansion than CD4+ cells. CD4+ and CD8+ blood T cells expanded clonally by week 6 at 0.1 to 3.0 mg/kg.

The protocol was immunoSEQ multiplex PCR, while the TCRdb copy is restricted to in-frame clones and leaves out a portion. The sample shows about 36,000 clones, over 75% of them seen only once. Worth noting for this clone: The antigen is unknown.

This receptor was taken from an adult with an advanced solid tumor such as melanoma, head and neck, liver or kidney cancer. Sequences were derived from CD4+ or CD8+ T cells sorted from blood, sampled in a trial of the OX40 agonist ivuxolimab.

As DNA, the CDR3 is TGCGCCAGCAGTGCACAGTCCTACGAGCAGTACTTC. Its translation: CASSAQSYEQYF. The chain carries TRBV10-2 and TRBJ2-5; the D is unclear. The J call is in doubt because the DNA end fits TRBJ2-7 better. This CDR3 is 12 amino acids long. Germline V gene data show CDR1 as WSHSY and CDR2 as SAAADI.